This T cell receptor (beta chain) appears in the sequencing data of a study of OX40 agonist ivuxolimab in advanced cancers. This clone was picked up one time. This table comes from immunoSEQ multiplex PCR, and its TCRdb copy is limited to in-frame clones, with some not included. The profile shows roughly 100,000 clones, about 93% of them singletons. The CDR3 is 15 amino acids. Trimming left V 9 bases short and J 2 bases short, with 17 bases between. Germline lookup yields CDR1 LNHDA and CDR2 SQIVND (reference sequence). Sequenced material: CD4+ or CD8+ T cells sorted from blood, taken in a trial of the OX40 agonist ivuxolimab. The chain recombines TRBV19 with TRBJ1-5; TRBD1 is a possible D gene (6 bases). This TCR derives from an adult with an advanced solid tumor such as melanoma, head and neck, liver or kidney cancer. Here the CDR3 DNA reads TGTGCCAGCGACACAGGGAGGCTAGGCAATCAGCCCCAGCATTTT. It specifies CASDTGRLGNQPQHF.